This T cell receptor beta chain was documented in a study of blood T cell repertoires in COVID-19. Clones were sequenced by immunoSEQ multiplex PCR, and TCRdb holds only the in-frame ones, with some missing. The sample consists of roughly 300,000 clones, 70% to 85% of them appearing once. The Seattle site enrolled patients during active infection and followed them longitudinally. The ends were cut back, 5 bases at V and 2 bases at J, with 13 bases in the middle. Germline V lookup: CDR1 MNHEY, CDR2 SMNVEV (reference sequence). This CDR3 region has 15 residues. The receptor's source is a human donor with COVID-19, enrolled during active disease. The donor label of this sample is uncertain. Sequenced material: peripheral blood. The chain has TRBV27 and TRBJ2-1, with a weak D call TRBD2 (6 bases). CDR3 loop: CASSLQGGAYNEQFF. CDR3 in DNA: TGTGCCAGCAGTCTTCAGGGAGGTGCCTACAATGAGCAGTTCTTC.